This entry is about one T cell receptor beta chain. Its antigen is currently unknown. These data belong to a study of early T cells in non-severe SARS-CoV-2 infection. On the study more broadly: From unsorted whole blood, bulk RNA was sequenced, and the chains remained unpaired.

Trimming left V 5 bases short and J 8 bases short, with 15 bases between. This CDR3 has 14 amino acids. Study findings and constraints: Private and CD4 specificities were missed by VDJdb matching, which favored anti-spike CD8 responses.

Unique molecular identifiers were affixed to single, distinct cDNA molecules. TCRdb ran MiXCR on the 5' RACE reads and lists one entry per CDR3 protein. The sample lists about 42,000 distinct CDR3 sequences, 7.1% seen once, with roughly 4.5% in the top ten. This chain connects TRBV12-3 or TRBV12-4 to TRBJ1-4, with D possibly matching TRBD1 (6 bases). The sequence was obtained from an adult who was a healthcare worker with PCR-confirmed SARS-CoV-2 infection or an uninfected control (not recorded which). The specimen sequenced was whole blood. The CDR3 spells CASSHWTDKEKLFF. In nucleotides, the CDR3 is TGTGCCAGCAGTCACTGGACAGATAAAGAAAAACTGTTTTTT.